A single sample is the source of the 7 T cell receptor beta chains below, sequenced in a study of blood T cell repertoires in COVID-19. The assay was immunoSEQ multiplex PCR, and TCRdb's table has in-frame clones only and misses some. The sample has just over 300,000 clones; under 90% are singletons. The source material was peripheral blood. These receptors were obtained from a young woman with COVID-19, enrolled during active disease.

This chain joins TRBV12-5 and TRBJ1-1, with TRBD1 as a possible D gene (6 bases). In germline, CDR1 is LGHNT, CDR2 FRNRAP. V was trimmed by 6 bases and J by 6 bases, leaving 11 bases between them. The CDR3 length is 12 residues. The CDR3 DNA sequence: TGTGCTAGTGGCACAGGGCCCGCTGAAGCTTTCTTT. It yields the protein CASGTGPAEAFF.

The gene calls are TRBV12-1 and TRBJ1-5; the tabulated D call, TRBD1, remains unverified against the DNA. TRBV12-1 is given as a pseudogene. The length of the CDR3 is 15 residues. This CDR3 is CAISDPGTVNQPQHF. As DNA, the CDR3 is TGTGCCATCTCGGACCCCGGGACAGTAAATCAGCCCCAGCATTTT.

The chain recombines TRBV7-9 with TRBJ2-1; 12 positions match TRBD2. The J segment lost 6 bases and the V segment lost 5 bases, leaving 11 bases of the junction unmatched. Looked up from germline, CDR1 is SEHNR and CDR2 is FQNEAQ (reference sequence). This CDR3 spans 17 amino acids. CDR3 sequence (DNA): TGTGCCAGCAGCCCACGACTAGCGGGGGCCCAAGTCAATGAGCAGTTCTTC. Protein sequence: CASSPRLAGAQVNEQFF.

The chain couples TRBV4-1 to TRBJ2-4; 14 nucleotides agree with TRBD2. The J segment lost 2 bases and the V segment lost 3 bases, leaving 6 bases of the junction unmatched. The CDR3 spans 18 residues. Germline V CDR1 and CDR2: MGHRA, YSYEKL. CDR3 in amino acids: CASSQGLAGDRTKNIQYF. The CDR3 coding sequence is TGCGCCAGCAGCCAGGGACTAGCGGGGGATAGGACCAAAAACATTCAGTACTTC.

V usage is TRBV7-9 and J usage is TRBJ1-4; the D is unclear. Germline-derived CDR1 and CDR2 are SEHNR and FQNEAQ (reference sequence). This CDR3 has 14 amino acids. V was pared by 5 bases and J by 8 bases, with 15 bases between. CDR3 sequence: CASSESSPEEKLFF. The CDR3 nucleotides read TGTGCCAGCAGCGAATCTAGCCCTGAGGAAAAACTGTTTTTT.

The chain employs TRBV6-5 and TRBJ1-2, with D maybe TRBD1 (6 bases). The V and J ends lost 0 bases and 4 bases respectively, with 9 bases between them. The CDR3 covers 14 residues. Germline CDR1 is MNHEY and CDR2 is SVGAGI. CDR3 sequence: CASSYSWTAYGYTF. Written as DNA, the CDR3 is TGTGCCAGCAGTTACTCTTGGACAGCCTATGGCTACACCTTC.

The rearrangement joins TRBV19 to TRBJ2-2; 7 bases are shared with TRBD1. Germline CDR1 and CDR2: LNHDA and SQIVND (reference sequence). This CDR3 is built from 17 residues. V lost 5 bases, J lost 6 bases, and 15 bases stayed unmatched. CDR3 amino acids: CASSPIRDRGSAGELFF. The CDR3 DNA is TGTGCCAGTAGTCCTATCCGGGACAGAGGGAGCGCCGGGGAGCTGTTTTTT.